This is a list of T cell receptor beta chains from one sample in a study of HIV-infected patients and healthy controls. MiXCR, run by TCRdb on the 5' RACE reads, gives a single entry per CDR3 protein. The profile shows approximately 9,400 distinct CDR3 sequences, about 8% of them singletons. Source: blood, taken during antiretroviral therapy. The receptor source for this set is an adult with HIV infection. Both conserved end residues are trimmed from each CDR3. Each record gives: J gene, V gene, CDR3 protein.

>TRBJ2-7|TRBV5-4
ASSLDPRESSYEQY
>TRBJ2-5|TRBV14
ASSQVAGAEETQY
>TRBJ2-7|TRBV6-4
ASSLLADGYEQY
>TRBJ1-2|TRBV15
ATSDQQTNYGYT
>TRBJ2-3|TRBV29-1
SVDRTSGRTDTQY
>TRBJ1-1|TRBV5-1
ASTEQGHEAF
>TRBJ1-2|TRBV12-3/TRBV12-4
AILDLKYGYT
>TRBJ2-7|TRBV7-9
ASSSPPGEQY
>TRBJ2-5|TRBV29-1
SVGPLEGGGETQY
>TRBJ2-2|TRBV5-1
ASSLGGSNTGELF
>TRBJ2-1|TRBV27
ASSLGSAGNEQF
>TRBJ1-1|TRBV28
ASSGSGTRNTEAF
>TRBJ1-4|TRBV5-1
ASSNFRGPNEKLF
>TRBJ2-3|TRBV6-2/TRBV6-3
ASSTPGLRTDTQY
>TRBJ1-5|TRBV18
ASSLTGGDQPQH
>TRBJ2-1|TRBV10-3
AISIAGDYNEQF
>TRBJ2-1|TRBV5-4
ASSSLEGGPGNEQF
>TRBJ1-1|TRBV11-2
ASRQGPNTEAF
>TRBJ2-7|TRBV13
ASSSSIIGATYEQY
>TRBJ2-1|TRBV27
ASRAGLDEQF
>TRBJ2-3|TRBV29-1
SVVLHPSTDTQY
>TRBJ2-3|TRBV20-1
SARDRQGKGVGDTQY
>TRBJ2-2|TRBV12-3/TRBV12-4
ASSFVRGTGELF
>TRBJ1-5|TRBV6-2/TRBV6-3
ASQRSGGSNQPQH
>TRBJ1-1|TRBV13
ASSRVQVMNTEAF
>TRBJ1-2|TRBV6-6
ASSSGTDYGYT
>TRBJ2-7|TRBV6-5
ASSYSVEYEQY
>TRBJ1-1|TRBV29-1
SVLPPGVGGKGTEAF
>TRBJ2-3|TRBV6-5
ASSRGRVDTQY
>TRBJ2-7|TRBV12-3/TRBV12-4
ASSLSGQGIPY
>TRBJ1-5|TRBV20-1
SAMYRGHNQPQH
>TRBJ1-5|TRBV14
ASSVGQGPNQPQH
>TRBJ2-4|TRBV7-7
ASSLVLAGTHLAKNIQY
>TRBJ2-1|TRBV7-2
ASSSPPGLAGMYNEQF
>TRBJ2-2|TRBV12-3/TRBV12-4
ASSWTSGAGELF
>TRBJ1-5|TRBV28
ASIARAGTGGGNQPQH
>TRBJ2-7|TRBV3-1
ASGGGLSYEQY
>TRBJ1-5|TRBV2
ASSRSSNQPQH
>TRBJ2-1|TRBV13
ASSYSGTGMYNEQF
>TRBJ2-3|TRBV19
ASSINGRDTQY
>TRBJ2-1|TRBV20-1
SAISGSSSNEQF
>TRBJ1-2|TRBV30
AWSATDRGQWRIYGYT
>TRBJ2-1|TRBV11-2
ASSLGLAGWDEQF
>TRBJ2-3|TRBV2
ASKARTGGSTDTQY
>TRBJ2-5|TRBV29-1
SVGDGGAETQY